The 6 T cell receptor beta chains in this list originate from one sample, sequenced in a study of identical twins. Each CDR3 protein is one row after TCRdb ran MiXCR on the 5' RACE reads. Found here are approximately 220,000 distinct CDR3 sequences, under 10% of them singletons; the top ten hold around 1.8%. This sample was also put to use in a study of yellow fever vaccine responses in identical twins.

Sequencing input: memory (CD45RO+) T cells sorted from blood. Receptors were obtained from a woman in her late teens or twenties in good health.

This clonotype was detected ten times or more. The genes are TRBV14 and TRBJ2-7; 7 nucleotides align to TRBD1. The CDR3 runs 14 residues. Germline V gene sequence: CDR1 SGHDN, CDR2 FVKESK. V lost 1 base to trimming and J lost 4 bases; unmatched junction nucleotides: 4. The CDR3 spells CASSQGRDSYEQYF. The CDR3, as DNA: TGTGCCAGCAGCCAAGGCCGGGACAGTTACGAGCAGTACTTC. The variable domain in full, with the rest retrieved from reference TRBV14 and TRBJ2-7, is EAGVTQFPSHSVIEKGQTVTLRCDPISGHDNLYWYRRVMGKEIKFLLHFVKESKQDESGMPNNRFLAERTGGTYSTLKVQPAELEDSGVYFCASSQGRDSYEQYFGPGTRLTVT.

This clonotype was detected ten times or more. J is TRBJ1-3 and V is TRBV11-2, with 7 positions matching TRBD1. Germline V CDR1 and CDR2: SGHAT, FQNNGV. Trimming at V came to 4 bases and at J to 0 bases, leaving 6 bases not matched to a gene. This CDR3 is 16 amino acids long. This CDR3 is CASSSYRGPSGNTIYF. CDR3 bases: TGTGCCAGCAGCTCATACAGGGGACCCTCTGGAAACACCATATATTTT. Combining the CDR3 with reference TRBV11-2 and TRBJ1-3 gives the whole variable domain EAGVAQSPRYKIIEKRQSVAFWCNPISGHATLYWYQQILGQGPKLLIQFQNNGVVDDSQLPKDRFSAERLKGVDSTLKIQPAKLEDSAVYLCASSSYRGPSGNTIYFGEGSWLTVV.

The V and J genes are TRBV18 and TRBJ2-5; TRBD1 might be the D (5 bases). Looked up from germline, CDR1 is KGHSH and CDR2 is LQKENI. The CDR3 extends over 14 amino acids. The germline V and J ends were trimmed by 8 bases and 1 base, with 14 bases remaining between them. The CDR3 reads CASRTRTFQETQYF. CDR3 coding DNA: TGTGCCAGCCGGACACGAACGTTCCAAGAGACCCAGTACTTC.

Remarks on this clonotype: This clone may be a read error of a much larger clone one base away. The V gene is TRBV7-3, the J gene TRBJ2-3, with TRBD2 as a possible D gene (6 bases). CDR3 length equals 13 residues. Per germline, CDR1 SGHTA and CDR2 FQGTGA. CDR3 region: CASSRRGSDTLYF. CDR3 nucleotides: TGTGCCAGCAGCCGACGGGGGTCAGATACGCTGTATTTT.

This clonotype was seen at least ten times. The chain is built from TRBV5-5 and TRBJ2-2, with TRBD1 as a possible D gene (5 bases). Germline lookup yields CDR1 SGHKS and CDR2 YYEKEE (reference sequence). The V gene lost 6 bases and the J gene lost 0 bases, with 15 bases spanning the gap. There are 16 residues in the CDR3. The CDR3 loop reads CASTPQRQSNTGELFF. The CDR3 bases are TGTGCCAGCACCCCTCAGCGACAGTCGAACACCGGGGAGCTGTTTTTT.

This clonotype was recorded at least ten times. This chain joins TRBV12-3 or TRBV12-4 and TRBJ2-7; D not certain. CDR3 size: 12 residues. V gave up 3 bases and J gave up 2 bases, with 5 bases separating them. As DNA, the CDR3 is TGTGCCAGCAGTTTTGGTGCCTACGAGCAGTACTTC. Amino acids: CASSFGAYEQYF.